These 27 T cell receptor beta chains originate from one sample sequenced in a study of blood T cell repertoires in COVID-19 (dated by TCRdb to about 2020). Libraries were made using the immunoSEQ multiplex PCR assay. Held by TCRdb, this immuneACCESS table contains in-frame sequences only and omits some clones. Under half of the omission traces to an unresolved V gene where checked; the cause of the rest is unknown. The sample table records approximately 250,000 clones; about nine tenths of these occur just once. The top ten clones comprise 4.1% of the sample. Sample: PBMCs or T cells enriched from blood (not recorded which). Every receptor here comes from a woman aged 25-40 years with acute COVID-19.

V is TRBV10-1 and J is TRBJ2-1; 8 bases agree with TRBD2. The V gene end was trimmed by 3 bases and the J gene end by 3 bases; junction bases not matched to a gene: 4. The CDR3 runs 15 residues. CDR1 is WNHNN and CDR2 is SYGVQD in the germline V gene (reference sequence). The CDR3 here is CASSESSGNYNEQFF. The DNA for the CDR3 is TGCGCCAGCAGTGAAAGTAGCGGGAACTACAATGAGCAGTTCTTC.

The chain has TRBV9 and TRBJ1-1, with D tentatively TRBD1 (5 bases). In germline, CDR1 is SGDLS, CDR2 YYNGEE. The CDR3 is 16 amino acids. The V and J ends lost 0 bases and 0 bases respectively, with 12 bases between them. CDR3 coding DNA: TGTGCCAGCAGCGTAGTAGGCGGGGGGGTGAACACTGAAGCTTTCTTT. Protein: CASSVVGGGVNTEAFF.

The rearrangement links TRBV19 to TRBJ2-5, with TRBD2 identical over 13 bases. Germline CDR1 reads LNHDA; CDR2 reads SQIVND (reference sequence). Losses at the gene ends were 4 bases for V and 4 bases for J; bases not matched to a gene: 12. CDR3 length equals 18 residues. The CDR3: CASSTRLAGGRLGETQYF. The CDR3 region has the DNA TGTGCCAGTAGTACCCGACTAGCGGGAGGTCGTTTGGGAGAGACCCAGTACTTC. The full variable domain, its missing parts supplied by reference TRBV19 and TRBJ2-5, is DGGITQSPKYLFRKEGQNVTLSCEQNLNHDAMYWYRQDPGQGLRLIYYSQIVNDFQKGDIAEGYSVSREKKESFPLTVTSAQKNPTAFYLCASSTRLAGGRLGETQYFGPGTRLLVL.

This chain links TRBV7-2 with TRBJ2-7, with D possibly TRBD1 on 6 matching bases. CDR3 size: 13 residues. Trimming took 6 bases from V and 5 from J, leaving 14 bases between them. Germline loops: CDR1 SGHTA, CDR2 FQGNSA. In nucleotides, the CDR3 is TGTGCCAGCAGGCTAGGGGGTCGGCACGAGCAGTACTTC. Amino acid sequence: CASRLGGRHEQYF.

The CDR3 reads CASSPEAGGVNEQFF. In DNA, the CDR3 is TGTGCCAGCTCACCAGAGGCGGGAGGGGTGAATGAGCAGTTCTTC. The rearrangement uses TRBV18 and TRBJ2-1; 9 bases line up with TRBD2. V trimming: 2 bases; J trimming: 7 bases; junction bases outside the gene matches: 6. CDR1 and CDR2 from the germline V gene are KGHSH and LQKENI. The CDR3 totals 15 residues. Full variable domain (outside the CDR3, taken from reference TRBV18 and TRBJ2-1): NAGVMQNPRHLVRRRGQEARLRCSPMKGHSHVYWYRQLPEEGLKFMVYLQKENIIDESGMPKERFSAEFPKEGPSILRIQQVVRGDSAAYFCASSPEAGGVNEQFFGPGTRLTVL.

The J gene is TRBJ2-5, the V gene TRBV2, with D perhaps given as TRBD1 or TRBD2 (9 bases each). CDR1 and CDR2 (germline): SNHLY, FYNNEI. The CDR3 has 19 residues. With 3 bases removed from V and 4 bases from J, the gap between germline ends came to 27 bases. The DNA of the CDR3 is TGTGCCAGCAGTGACACAGGGGGCATAGTAGCGGGAGTCCCAGAGACCCAGTACTTC. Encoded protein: CASSDTGGIVAGVPETQYF.

CDR3 in DNA: TGTGCCAGCAGTGAAAGCAGGGAAGATCAGCCCCAGCATTTT. Translation: CASSESREDQPQHF. The genes are TRBV2 and TRBJ1-5, with a weak D call TRBD1 (5 bases). Germline CDR1 reads SNHLY; CDR2 reads FYNNEI. The CDR3 is 14 amino acids. V lost 2 bases, J lost 5 bases, and 10 bases lay in between.

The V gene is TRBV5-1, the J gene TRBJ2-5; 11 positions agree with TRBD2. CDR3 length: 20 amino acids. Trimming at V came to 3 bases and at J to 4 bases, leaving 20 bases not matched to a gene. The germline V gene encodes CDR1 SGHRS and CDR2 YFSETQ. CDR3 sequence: CASSYRSGTSGTNRGETQYF. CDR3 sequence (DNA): TGCGCCAGCAGCTACCGTTCCGGGACTAGCGGCACCAACCGGGGAGAGACCCAGTACTTC.

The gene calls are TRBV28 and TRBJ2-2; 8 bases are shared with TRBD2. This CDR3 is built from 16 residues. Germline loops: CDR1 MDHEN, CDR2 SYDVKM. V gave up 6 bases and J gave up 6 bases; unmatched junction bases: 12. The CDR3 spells CASRSRVGRGAGELFF. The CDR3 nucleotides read TGTGCCAGCAGGAGCCGAGTCGGGCGGGGGGCCGGGGAGCTGTTTTTT.

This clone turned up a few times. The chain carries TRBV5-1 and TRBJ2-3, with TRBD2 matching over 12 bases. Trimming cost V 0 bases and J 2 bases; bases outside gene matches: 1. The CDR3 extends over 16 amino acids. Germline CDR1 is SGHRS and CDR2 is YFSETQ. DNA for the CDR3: TGCGCCAGCAGCTTGGGACTAGCGGGAGTCACAGATACGCAGTATTTT. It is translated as CASSLGLAGVTDTQYF. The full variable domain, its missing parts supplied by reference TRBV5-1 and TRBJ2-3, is KAGVTQTPRYLIKTRGQQVTLSCSPISGHRSVSWYQQTPGQGLQFLFEYFSETQRNKGNFPGRFSGRQFSNSRSEMNVSTLELGDSALYLCASSLGLAGVTDTQYFGPGTRLTVL.

The chain's CDR3 is CASSWTGTNTEAFF. DNA of the CDR3: TGTGCCAGCAGTTGGACGGGAACAAACACTGAAGCTTTCTTT. V is TRBV28 and J is TRBJ1-1, with no clear D. CDR3 length: 14 amino acids. Germline assignment: CDR1 MDHEN and CDR2 SYDVKM. The V gene lost 4 bases and the J gene lost 2 bases, with 11 bases spanning the gap.

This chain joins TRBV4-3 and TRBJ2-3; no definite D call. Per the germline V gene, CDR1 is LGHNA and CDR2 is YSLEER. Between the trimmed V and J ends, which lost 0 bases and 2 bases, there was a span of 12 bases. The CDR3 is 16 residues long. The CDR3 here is CASSQEGLPPTDTQYF. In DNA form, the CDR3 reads TGCGCCAGCAGCCAAGAGGGCCTTCCGCCCACAGATACGCAGTATTTT.

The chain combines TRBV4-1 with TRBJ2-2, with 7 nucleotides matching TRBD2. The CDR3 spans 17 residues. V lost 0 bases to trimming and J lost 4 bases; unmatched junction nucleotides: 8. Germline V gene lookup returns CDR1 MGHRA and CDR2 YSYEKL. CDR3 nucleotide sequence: TGCGCCAGCAGCCAAGATTCCCTAGCGGTTCTCACCGGGGAGCTGTTTTTT. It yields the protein CASSQDSLAVLTGELFF.

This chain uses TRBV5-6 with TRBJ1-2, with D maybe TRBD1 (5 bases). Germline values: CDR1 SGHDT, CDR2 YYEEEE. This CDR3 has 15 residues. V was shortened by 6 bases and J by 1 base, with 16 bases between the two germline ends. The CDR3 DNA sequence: TGTGCCAGCACCGATCTGACAGAGATTAACTATGGCTACACCTTC. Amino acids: CASTDLTEINYGYTF.

The CDR3 protein is CASSLAEGTVDTQYF. In DNA form, the CDR3 reads TGTGCCAGCAGCTTAGCAGAAGGGACAGTGGATACGCAGTATTTT. The chain uses TRBV7-8 and TRBJ2-3; 7 bases fit TRBD1. The V segment lost 0 bases and the J segment 6 bases; nucleotides outside the gene matches: 6. Germline CDR1 and CDR2: SGHVS and FQNEAQ. The CDR3 sequence is 15 residues long. The full variable domain, with the rest looked up from reference TRBV7-8 and TRBJ2-3, is GAGVSQSPRYKVAKRGQDVALRCDPISGHVSLFWYQQALGQGPEFLTYFQNEAQLDKSGLPSDRFFAERPEGSVSTLKIQRTQQEDSAVYLCASSLAEGTVDTQYFGPGTRLTVL.

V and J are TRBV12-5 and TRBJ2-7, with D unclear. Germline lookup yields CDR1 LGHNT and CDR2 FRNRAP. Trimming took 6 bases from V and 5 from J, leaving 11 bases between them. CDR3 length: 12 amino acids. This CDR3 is CASGPSPHEQYF. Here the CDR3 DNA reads TGTGCTAGTGGCCCTTCCCCCCACGAGCAGTACTTC.

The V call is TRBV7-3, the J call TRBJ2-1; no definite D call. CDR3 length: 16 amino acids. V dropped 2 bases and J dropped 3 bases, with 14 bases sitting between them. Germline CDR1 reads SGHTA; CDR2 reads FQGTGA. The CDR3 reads CASSLDPARFYNEQFF. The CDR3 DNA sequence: TGTGCCAGCAGCTTAGACCCAGCGCGGTTCTACAATGAGCAGTTCTTC.

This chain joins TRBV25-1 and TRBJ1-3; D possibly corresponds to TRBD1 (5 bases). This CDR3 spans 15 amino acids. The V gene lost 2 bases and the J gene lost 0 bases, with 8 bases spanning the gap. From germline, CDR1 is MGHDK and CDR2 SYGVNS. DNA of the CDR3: TGTGCCAGCAGTGAAGGGGCTAGCTCTGGAAACACCATATATTTT. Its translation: CASSEGASSGNTIYF.

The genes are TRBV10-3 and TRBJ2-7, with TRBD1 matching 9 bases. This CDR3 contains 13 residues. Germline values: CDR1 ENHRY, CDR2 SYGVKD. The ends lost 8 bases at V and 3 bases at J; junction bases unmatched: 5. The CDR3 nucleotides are TGTGCCATCGCCGGGACAGGGAGCTACGAGCAGTACTTC. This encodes CAIAGTGSYEQYF.

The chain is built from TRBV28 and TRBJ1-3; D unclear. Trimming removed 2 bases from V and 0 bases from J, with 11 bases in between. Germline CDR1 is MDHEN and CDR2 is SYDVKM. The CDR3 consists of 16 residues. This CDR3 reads CASSLDPFSSGNTIYF. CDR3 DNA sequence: TGTGCCAGCAGTTTAGATCCTTTTAGCTCTGGAAACACCATATATTTT.

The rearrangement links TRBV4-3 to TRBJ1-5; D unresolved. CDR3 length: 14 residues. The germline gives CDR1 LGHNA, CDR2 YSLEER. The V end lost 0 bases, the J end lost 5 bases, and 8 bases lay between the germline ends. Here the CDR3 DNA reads TGCGCCAGCAGCCAAGAGCGGAGGGATCAGCCCCAGCATTTT. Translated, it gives CASSQERRDQPQHF.

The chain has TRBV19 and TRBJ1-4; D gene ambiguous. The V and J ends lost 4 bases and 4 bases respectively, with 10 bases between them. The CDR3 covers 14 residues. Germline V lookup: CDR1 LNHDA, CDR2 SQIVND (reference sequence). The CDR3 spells CASSTTGYNEKLFF. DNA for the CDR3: TGTGCCAGTAGTACGACGGGTTATAATGAAAAACTGTTTTTT.

This chain's CDR3 is CASSLSLAGGSDTQYF. In DNA form, the CDR3 reads TGTGCCAGCAGTTTGTCACTAGCGGGAGGGTCAGATACGCAGTATTTT. The chain links TRBV27 to TRBJ2-3; 13 bases are shared with TRBD2. This CDR3 has 16 residues. Germline V gene data show CDR1 as MNHEY and CDR2 as SMNVEV (reference sequence). After removal of 3 bases from V and 4 bases from J, the junction contained 4 bases not matched to a gene.

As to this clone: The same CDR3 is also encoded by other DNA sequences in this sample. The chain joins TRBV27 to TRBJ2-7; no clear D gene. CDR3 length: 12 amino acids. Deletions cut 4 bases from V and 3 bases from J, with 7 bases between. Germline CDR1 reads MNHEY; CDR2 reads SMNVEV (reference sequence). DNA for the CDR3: TGTGCCAGCAGTTCCCTTAGCTACGAGCAGTACTTC. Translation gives CASSSLSYEQYF.

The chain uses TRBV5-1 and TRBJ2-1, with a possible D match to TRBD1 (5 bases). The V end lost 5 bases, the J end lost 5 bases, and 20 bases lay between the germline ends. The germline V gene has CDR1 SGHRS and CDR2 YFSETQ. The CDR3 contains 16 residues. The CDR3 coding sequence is TGCGCCAGCAGTAACGGCCAGGGCCAATTAAACAATGAGCAGTTCTTC. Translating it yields CASSNGQGQLNNEQFF.

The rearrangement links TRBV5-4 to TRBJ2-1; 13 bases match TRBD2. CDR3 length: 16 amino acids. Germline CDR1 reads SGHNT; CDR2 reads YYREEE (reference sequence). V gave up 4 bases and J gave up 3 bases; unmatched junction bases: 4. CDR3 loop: CASSTGLAGDYNEQFF. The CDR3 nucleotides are TGTGCCAGCAGCACTGGACTAGCGGGGGACTACAATGAGCAGTTCTTC.

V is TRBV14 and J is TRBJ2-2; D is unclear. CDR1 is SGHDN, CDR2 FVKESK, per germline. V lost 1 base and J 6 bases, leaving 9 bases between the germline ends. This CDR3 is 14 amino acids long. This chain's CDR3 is CASSQGVAAGELFF. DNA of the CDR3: TGTGCCAGCAGCCAAGGGGTAGCAGCCGGGGAGCTGTTTTTT.